This T cell receptor beta chain was profiled in a study of OX40 agonist ivuxolimab in advanced cancers. At the level of the study: The patients got ivuxolimab, which is an agonistic anti-OX40 (CD134) antibody. Dose-escalation patients were diagnosed with hepatocellular carcinoma, melanoma, renal cell cancer or head and neck cancer.

Relative to its sample, this clone is medium-sized. Its antigen is as yet unknown. Regarding the study as a whole: No determination was made of the antigen specificity of the expanded peripheral T cells. Relative to CD4+, CD8+ T cells held more expanded clones on average.

After removal of 2 bases from V and 2 bases from J, the junction contained 7 bases not matched to a gene. Germline values: CDR1 SNHLY, CDR2 FYNNEI. The CDR3 spans 17 residues. The assay was immunoSEQ multiplex PCR, and TCRdb's table has in-frame clones only and misses some. The table lists roughly 25,000 clones, around 79% of them singletons. This TCR derives from an adult with an advanced solid tumor such as melanoma, head and neck, liver or kidney cancer. V is TRBV2 and J is TRBJ2-3, with TRBD2 matching 10 bases. The specimen comprised CD4+ or CD8+ T cells sorted from blood, sampled in a trial of the OX40 agonist ivuxolimab. The CDR3 DNA follows: TGTGCCAGCAGTGAACGCCTAGCGGGGGACTTCACAGATACGCAGTATTTT. It yields the protein CASSERLAGDFTDTQYF.